This T cell receptor (beta chain) originates from a study of a mutant IDH1 vaccine in newly diagnosed glioma. The wider study: Treated patients showed a male proportion of roughly 60%, a female proportion of about 38%, and a mean age of approximately 40 years.

The time point was: baseline, week 1 (first vaccination visit). As to treatment: pre-vaccination baseline after standard-of-care therapy. Only in-frame clones appear in the TCRdb table, and some are missing; sequencing was by immunoSEQ multiplex PCR. The sample holds about 30,000 clones, approximately 80% seen once. Points from the study as a whole: With respect to changes in top peripheral T cell clonotypes, pseudoprogression seemed unrelated. There were vaccine-induced immune responses in approximately 95% of the patients.

Trimming stripped 3 bases from V and 1 base from J, with 7 bases between. CDR3 length: 14 residues. Germline V gene sequence: CDR1 SGDLS, CDR2 YYNGEE. On this clone: Antigen: not known.

The receptor comes from a man aged 25 to 45 with glioma. The chain links TRBV9 to TRBJ2-2, with D perhaps matching TRBD1 (5 bases). The input for sequencing was PBMCs, taken from a glioma patient treated with radiotherapy, temozolomide or both. The CDR3 region is CASSATGNTGELFF. Written as DNA, the CDR3 is TGTGCCAGCAGCGCCACAGGGAACACCGGGGAGCTGTTTTTT. The full variable domain, its missing parts supplied by reference TRBV9 and TRBJ2-2, is DSGVTQTPKHLITATGQRVTLRCSPRSGDLSVYWYQQSLDQGLQFLIQYYNGEERAKGNILERFSAQQFPDLHSELNLSSLELGDSALYFCASSATGNTGELFFGEGSRLTVL.